This TCR beta chain was obtained from a study of blood T cell repertoires in COVID-19. Across the whole study: COVID-19 samples from acute and convalescent phases originated in the United States, Italy and Spain. Nucleic acid was either cDNA or gDNA, and it came from T cells, B-cell-depleted T cells, or PBMCs.

CDR3 size: 16 residues. The V segment lost 4 bases and the J segment 6 bases; nucleotides outside the gene matches: 11. Germline V gene lookup returns CDR1 KGHDR and CDR2 SFDVKD. Original methodology: By means of reference gene primer amplification, nucleated cell counts were estimated. The data were produced by immunoSEQ multiplex PCR, yet TCRdb's version contains in-frame clones alone and is incomplete. V and J calls and clone size are those listed in that table; D and trimming were worked out from the DNA. The sample holds more than 35,000 clones; about four fifths are singletons and the top ten take roughly 47%.

This sequence was found in a woman older than 75 with acute or convalescent COVID-19. The rearrangement joins TRBV24-1 to TRBJ1-5; 7 bases fit TRBD1. The sequenced sample was peripheral blood. The CDR3 reads CATSEAGTEGGQPQHF. DNA of the CDR3: TGTGCCACCAGTGAGGCCGGGACAGAGGGAGGTCAGCCCCAGCATTTT.